Below are 13 T cell receptor beta chains sequenced from a single sample in a study of T cells after yellow fever vaccination. Each CDR3 protein is one row after TCRdb ran MiXCR on the 5' RACE reads. The sample records roughly 150,000 distinct CDR3 sequences, 6.6% being singletons. Sequences were derived from CD4+ T cells sorted from PBMCs, sampled 10 days after the yellow fever booster vaccination. These receptors were obtained from a man aged 25-40 years who received the YFV17D yellow fever vaccine.

This clonotype has at least ten counts. The rearrangement uses TRBV7-9 and TRBJ2-1, with D unresolved. Trimming cost V 2 bases and J 9 bases, with 8 bases left between them. This CDR3 contains 12 residues. Germline CDR1 and CDR2: SEHNR and FQNEAQ (reference sequence). The CDR3 DNA is TGTGCCAGCAGCTTAAACAGCCCTGAGCAGTTCTTC. Encoded protein: CASSLNSPEQFF.

The sample holds many counts of this clonotype. This chain links TRBV12-3 or TRBV12-4 with TRBJ2-7; D tentatively reads TRBD1 or TRBD2 (5 bases each). The CDR3 covers 14 residues. Trimming pared 5 bases from V and 1 base from J, leaving 12 bases between. CDR3 DNA sequence: TGTGCCAGCAGTCGGGGCCCGACTTCCTACGAGCAGTACTTC. This codes for CASSRGPTSYEQYF.

This clonotype was recorded many times. V usage is TRBV20-1 and J usage is TRBJ2-1; D is undetermined. The germline V and J ends were trimmed by 3 bases and 9 bases, with 12 bases remaining between them. The CDR3 runs 12 residues. The germline CDR1 and CDR2 sequences are DFQATT and SNEGSKA (reference sequence). The CDR3 loop reads CSASGWPGEQFF. The DNA of the CDR3 is TGCAGTGCTAGCGGTTGGCCGGGTGAGCAGTTCTTC.

Many counts were recorded for this clonotype. The CDR3 loop reads CASSTPLTQGTSSNQPQHF. The CDR3 DNA reads TGTGCCAGCAGCACACCTCTGACACAGGGGACATCGAGCAATCAGCCCCAGCATTTT. The V gene is TRBV28, the J gene TRBJ1-5; 7 bases line up with TRBD1. Losses at the gene ends were 6 bases for V and 1 base for J; bases not matched to a gene: 18. CDR1 is MDHEN, CDR2 SYDVKM, per germline. This CDR3 is built from 19 residues.

This clonotype was counted at least ten times. CDR3 region: CASSFIQGRNQPQHF. The CDR3 nucleotides are TGTGCCAGCAGTTTCATACAGGGGCGCAATCAGCCCCAGCATTTT. The rearrangement links TRBV12-3 or TRBV12-4 to TRBJ1-5; the match to TRBD1 covers 7 bases. This CDR3 comprises 15 residues. Losses at the gene ends were 3 bases for V and 2 bases for J; bases not matched to a gene: 4.

In its sample, this clonotype was seen many times. The chain has TRBV5-4 and TRBJ2-3; 12 bases map to TRBD2. The germline CDR1 and CDR2 sequences are SGHNT and YYREEE (reference sequence). The CDR3 spans 18 residues. With 1 base clipped from V and 7 bases from J, the junction kept 13 bases outside the gene matches. CDR3: CASSLRLAGGPAHHTQYF. Here the CDR3 DNA reads TGTGCCAGCAGCTTGCGTCTAGCGGGAGGGCCGGCTCATCATACGCAGTATTTT.

This clonotype was detected ten times or more. The chain couples TRBV4-3 to TRBJ2-1; 10 nucleotides line up with TRBD2. After removal of 1 base from V and 12 bases from J, the junction contained 9 bases not matched to a gene. CDR3 length equals 15 residues. Germline V lookup: CDR1 LGHNA, CDR2 YSLEER. In DNA, the CDR3 is TGCGCCAGCAGCCAAGGGGTAGCGGGAGGCGGTGTGCAGTTCTTC. Translation gives CASSQGVAGGGVQFF.

This clonotype occurred many times. The J gene is TRBJ2-3, the V gene TRBV15, with D maybe TRBD1 (5 bases). Trimming removed 5 bases at V and 2 bases at J, with 8 bases between. The CDR3 is 13 amino acids. In germline, CDR1 is LNHNV, CDR2 YYDKDF (reference sequence). The CDR3, as DNA: TGTGCCACCAGCGGCAGGGACACAGATACGCAGTATTTT. Its protein is CATSGRDTDTQYF. Complete variable domain (other parts from reference TRBV15 and TRBJ2-3): DAMVIQNPRYQVTQFGKPVTLSCSQTLNHNVMYWYQQKSSQAPKLLFHYYDKDFNNEADTPDNFQSRRPNTSFCFLDIRSPGLGDTAMYLCATSGRDTDTQYFGPGTRLTVL.

This clonotype was found a few times. The rearrangement links TRBV6-1 to TRBJ1-5; D perhaps matches TRBD1 (6 bases). Deletions cut 6 bases from V and 1 base from J, with 13 bases between. CDR1 is MNHNS, CDR2 SASEGT, per germline. The CDR3 spans 15 residues. The CDR3 DNA reads TGTGCCAGCAGCGAACAGGGCTTGAGCAATCAGCCCCAGCATTTT. Protein product: CASSEQGLSNQPQHF.

Ten or more counts support this clonotype. The V gene is TRBV12-3 or TRBV12-4, the J gene TRBJ2-1; D assignment may be TRBD1 or TRBD2 (5 bases each). With 3 bases removed from V and 9 bases from J, the gap between germline ends came to 18 bases. The CDR3 sequence is 15 residues long. CDR3 sequence reads: CASSFQGTLEGEQFF. For the CDR3, the DNA is TGTGCCAGCAGTTTTCAGGGAACTTTAGAGGGTGAGCAGTTCTTC.

This clonotype showed up just once. This may stem from a read error, because a much larger clone lies one nucleotide away. The V gene is TRBV20-1, the J gene TRBJ2-1; no firm D call. The CDR3 is 10 residues long. Trimming stripped 6 bases from V and 7 bases from J, with 7 bases between. From germline, CDR1 is DFQATT and CDR2 SNEGSKA (reference sequence). The CDR3 DNA reads as TGCAGTGCCACCAAGAATGAGCAGTTCTTC. It codes for CSATKNEQFF.

This clonotype was counted at least ten times. V gene TRBV11-2 combines with J gene TRBJ2-1, with 7 bases matching TRBD2. J lost 7 bases, V lost 5 bases, and 2 bases had no gene match. CDR1 SGHAT and CDR2 FQNNGV come from the germline V gene. The CDR3 extends over 12 amino acids. CDR3 in DNA: TGTGCCAGCAGCCCACTAGCGAATGAGCAGTTCTTC. It encodes CASSPLANEQFF.

This clonotype came up many times. The J gene is TRBJ2-7, the V gene TRBV12-3 or TRBV12-4, with D tentatively TRBD2 (6 bases). Trimming removed 1 base at V and 2 bases at J, with 12 bases between. The CDR3 contains 15 residues. DNA of the CDR3: TGTGCCAGCAGTTTAGACACGGGACTCCCCTACGAGCAGTACTTC. Its translation is CASSLDTGLPYEQYF.